This T cell receptor (beta chain) was obtained from a study of PD-L1 blockade in urothelial cancer. Time point meaning: peripheral blood 6 weeks after treatment start. Synthetically made TCR analog templates were put into each PCR as spikes. Sequenced by immunoSEQ multiplex PCR; TCRdb stores in-frame clones only, minus some. Here the sample spans about 29,000 clones, around 84% being singletons. This CDR3 is built from 14 residues. The germline V and J ends were trimmed by 2 bases and 4 bases, with 13 bases remaining between them. In germline, CDR1 is SGHRS, CDR2 YFSETQ. The chain joins TRBV5-1 to TRBJ2-7; D not resolved. The sample in question was PBMCs, obtained around atezolizumab (anti-PD-L1) treatment. The TCR comes from a man between 65 and 85 years old with urothelial cancer. The DNA for the CDR3 is TGCGCCAGCAGCTTCCGCGGCTCCGAGTACGAGCAGTACTTC. This codes for CASSFRGSEYEQYF.